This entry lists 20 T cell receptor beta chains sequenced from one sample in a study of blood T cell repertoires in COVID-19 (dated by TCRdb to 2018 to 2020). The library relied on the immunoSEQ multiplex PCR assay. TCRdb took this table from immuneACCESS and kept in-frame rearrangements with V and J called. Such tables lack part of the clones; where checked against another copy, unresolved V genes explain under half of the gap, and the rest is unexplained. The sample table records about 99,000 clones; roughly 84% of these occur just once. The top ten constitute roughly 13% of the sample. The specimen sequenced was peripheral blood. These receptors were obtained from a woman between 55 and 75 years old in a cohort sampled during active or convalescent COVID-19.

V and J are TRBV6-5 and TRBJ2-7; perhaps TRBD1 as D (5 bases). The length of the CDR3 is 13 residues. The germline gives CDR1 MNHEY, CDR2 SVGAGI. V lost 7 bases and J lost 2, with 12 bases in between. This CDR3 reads CASKAGLPYEQYF. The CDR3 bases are TGTGCCAGCAAGGCAGGGCTTCCCTACGAGCAGTACTTC.

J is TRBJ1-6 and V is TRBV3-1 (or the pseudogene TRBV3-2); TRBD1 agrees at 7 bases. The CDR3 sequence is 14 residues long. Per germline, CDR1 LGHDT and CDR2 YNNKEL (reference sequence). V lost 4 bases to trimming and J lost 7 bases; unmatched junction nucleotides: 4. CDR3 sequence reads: CASSLGQENSPLHF. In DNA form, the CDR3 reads TGTGCCAGCAGCCTCGGACAGGAAAATTCACCCCTCCACTTT.

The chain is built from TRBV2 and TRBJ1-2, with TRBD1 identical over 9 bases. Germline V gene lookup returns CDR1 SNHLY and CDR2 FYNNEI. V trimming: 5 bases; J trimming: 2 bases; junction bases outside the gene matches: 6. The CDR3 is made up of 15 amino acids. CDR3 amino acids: CASSSRDRVNYGYTF. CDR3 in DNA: TGTGCCAGCAGTAGCCGGGACAGGGTCAACTATGGCTACACCTTC.

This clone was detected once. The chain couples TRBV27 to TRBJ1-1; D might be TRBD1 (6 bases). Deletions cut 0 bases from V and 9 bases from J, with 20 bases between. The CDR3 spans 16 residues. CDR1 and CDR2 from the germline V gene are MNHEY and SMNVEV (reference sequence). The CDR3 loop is CASSLSHGGRGEKAFF. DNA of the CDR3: TGTGCCAGCAGTTTATCCCACGGGGGGCGAGGTGAGAAAGCTTTCTTT.

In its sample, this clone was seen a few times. The CDR3: CASLGQGEQFF. The CDR3 nucleotides read TGTGCCAGCCTCGGGCAGGGTGAGCAGTTCTTC. The chain combines TRBV2 with TRBJ2-1; TRBD1 is a possible D gene (5 bases). Germline lookup yields CDR1 SNHLY and CDR2 FYNNEI. The CDR3 spans 11 residues. V lost 8 bases, J lost 9 bases, and 11 bases lay in between.

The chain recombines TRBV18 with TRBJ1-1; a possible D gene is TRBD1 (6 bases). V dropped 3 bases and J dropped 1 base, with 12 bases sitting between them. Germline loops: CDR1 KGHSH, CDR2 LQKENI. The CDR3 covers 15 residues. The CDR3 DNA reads TGTGCCAGCTCACCCCAACAGGGCGGGAACACTGAAGCTTTCTTT. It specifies CASSPQQGGNTEAFF.

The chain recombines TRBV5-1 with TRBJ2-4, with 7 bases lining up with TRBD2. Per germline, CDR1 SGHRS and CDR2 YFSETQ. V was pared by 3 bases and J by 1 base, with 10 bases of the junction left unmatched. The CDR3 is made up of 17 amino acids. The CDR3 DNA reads TGCGCCAGCAGCTCCTTGGACGGGGGGTTCGCCAAAAACATTCAGTACTTC. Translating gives CASSSLDGGFAKNIQYF.

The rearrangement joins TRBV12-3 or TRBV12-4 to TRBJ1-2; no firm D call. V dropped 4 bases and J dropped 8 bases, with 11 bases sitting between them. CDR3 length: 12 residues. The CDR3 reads CASSSHPGGYTF. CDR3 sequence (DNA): TGTGCCAGCAGTTCGCACCCGGGGGGCTACACCTTC.

In DNA form, the CDR3 reads TGTGCCAGCAGTGCCCTTACAGGGTTGAGTGAAGCTTTCTTT. Protein sequence: CASSALTGLSEAFF. This rearrangement joins TRBV2 to TRBJ1-1; D may be TRBD1 (6 bases). V was shortened by 4 bases and J by 7 bases, with 16 bases between the two germline ends. This CDR3 contains 14 residues. Germline loops: CDR1 SNHLY, CDR2 FYNNEI.

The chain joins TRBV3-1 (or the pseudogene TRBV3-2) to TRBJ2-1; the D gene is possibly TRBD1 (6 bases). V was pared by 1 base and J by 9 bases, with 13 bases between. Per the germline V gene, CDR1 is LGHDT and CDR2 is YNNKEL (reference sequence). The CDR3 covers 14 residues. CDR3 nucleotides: TGTGCCAGCAGCCAAGTTGGGACACTGGGTGAGCAGTTCTTC. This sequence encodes CASSQVGTLGEQFF.

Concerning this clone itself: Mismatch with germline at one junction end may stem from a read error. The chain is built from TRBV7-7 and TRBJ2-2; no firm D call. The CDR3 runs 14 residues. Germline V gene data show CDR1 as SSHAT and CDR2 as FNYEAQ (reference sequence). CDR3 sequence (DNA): TGTGCTAGCAGCTTAGACTTTTTCACCGGGGAGCTGTTTTTT. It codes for CASSLDFFTGELFF.

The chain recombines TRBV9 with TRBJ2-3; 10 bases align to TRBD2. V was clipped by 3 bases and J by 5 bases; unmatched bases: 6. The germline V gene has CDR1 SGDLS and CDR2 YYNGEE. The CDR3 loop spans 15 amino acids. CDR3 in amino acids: CASSAAGGPGDTQYF. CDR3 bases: TGTGCCAGCAGCGCAGCGGGGGGGCCCGGAGATACGCAGTATTTT.

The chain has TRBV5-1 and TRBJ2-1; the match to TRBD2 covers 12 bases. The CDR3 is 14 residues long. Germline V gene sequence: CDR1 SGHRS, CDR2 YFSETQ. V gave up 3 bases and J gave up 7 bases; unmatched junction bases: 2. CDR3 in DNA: TGCGCCAGCAGCTCCCTAGCGGGGGGGAATGAGCAGTTCTTC. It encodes CASSSLAGGNEQFF.

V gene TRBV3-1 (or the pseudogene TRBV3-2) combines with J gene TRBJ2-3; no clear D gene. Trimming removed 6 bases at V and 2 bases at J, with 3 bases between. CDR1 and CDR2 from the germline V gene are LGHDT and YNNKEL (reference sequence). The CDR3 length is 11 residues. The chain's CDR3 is CASRATDTQYF. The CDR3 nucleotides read TGTGCCAGCAGGGCCACAGATACGCAGTATTTT.

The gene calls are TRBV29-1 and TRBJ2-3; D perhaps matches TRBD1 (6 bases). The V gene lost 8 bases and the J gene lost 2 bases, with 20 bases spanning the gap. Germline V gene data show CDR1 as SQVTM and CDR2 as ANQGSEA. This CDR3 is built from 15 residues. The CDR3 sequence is CSSTTGRGATDTQYF. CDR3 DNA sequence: TGCAGCTCAACAACAGGGCGAGGGGCCACAGATACGCAGTATTTT.

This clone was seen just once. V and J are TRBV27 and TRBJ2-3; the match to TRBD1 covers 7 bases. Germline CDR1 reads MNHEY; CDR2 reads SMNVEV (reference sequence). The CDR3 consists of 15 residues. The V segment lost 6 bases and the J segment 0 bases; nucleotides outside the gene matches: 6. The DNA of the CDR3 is TGTGCCAGCAGCCGGGGACAGTCCAGCACAGATACGCAGTATTTT. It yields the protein CASSRGQSSTDTQYF.

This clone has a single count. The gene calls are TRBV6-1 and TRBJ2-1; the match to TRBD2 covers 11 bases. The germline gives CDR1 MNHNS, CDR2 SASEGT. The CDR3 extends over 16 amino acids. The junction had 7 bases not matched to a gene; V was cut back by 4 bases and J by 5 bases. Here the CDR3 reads CASSVLAGGGDNEQFF. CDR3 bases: TGTGCCAGCAGTGTTCTAGCGGGAGGCGGAGACAATGAGCAGTTCTTC.

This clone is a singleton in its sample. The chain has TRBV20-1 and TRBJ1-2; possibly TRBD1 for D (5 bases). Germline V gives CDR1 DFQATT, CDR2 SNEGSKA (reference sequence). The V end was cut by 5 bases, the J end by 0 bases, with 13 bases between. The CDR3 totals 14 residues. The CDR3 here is CSAGDSASNYGYTF. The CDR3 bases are TGCAGTGCTGGTGACAGTGCTTCTAACTATGGCTACACCTTC.

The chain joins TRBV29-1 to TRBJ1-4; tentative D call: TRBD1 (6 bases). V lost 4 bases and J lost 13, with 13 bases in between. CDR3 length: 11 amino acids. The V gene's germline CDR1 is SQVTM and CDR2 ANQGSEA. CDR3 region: CSVGGQLGLFF. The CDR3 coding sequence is TGCAGCGTTGGGGGGCAGTTGGGACTGTTTTTT.

The CDR3 nucleotides are TGTGCCATCAGTCTCCGGGGGGAGGCTAATTCACCCCTCCACTTT. This sequence encodes CAISLRGEANSPLHF. The chain couples TRBV10-3 to TRBJ1-6; D is possibly TRBD1 (5 bases). The V and J ends lost 5 bases and 6 bases respectively, with 14 bases between them. This CDR3 is 15 amino acids long. Per germline, CDR1 ENHRY and CDR2 SYGVKD.